This T cell receptor (beta chain) was profiled in a study of blood T cell repertoires in COVID-19. Clones were sequenced by immunoSEQ multiplex PCR, and TCRdb holds only the in-frame ones, with some missing. The table has fewer than 450,000 clones, approximately 84% seen once. The CDR3 spans 16 residues. Germline assignment: CDR1 MNHEY and CDR2 SVGAGI. V lost 4 bases and J lost 6, with 21 bases in between. What was sequenced was PBMCs or T cells enriched from blood (not recorded which). The TCR originated in a woman younger than 45 who had recovered from COVID-19. This chain links TRBV6-5 with TRBJ1-2; TRBD1 is a possible D gene (5 bases). CDR3 loop: CASSFAGGVRVDGYTF. The CDR3 DNA follows: TGTGCCAGCAGTTTCGCCGGGGGGGTAAGGGTCGATGGCTACACCTTC.